Sequencing of this T cell receptor (beta chain) was carried out in a study of identical twins. The table lists this clonotype with many counts. What it binds is not known. A single record per CDR3 protein comes from TCRdb applying MiXCR to the 5' RACE reads. The repertoire holds some 500,000 distinct CDR3 sequences, with nearly 10% as singletons. Study-wide results and limits: Instead of following the same donors, the conclusions were based on cross-sectional statistical analysis.

The same sample was also studied in work on yellow fever vaccine responses in identical twins.

Sequencing was carried out using PBMCs. This clonotype was sampled from a young woman in good health.

The CDR3 region is CASSLVSGTDEKLFF. DNA for the CDR3: TGTGCCAGCAGCTTGGTGTCGGGTACAGATGAAAAACTGTTTTTT. The chain has TRBV5-5 and TRBJ1-4; D gene ambiguous. This CDR3 comprises 15 residues. V lost 0 bases to trimming and J lost 6 bases, with 12 bases between them. Per germline, CDR1 SGHKS and CDR2 YYEKEE (reference sequence).